The 29 T cell receptor beta chains below all came from one sample that was sequenced in a study of T cells in Graves' hyperthyroidism and ophthalmopathy. Amplified TCR beta CDR3 regions derived from RNA transcripts. The TCR CDR3 was amplified in a first-round RT-PCR using the HTBI primer set. TCRdb re-derived calls from the multiplex PCR reads in MiXCR, one entry per CDR3 protein. This table has 300,000 to 450,000 distinct CDR3 sequences, about 15% appearing once. Sequenced: blood. The receptors stem from a woman aged 30 to 39 with Graves' hyperthyroidism.

This clonotype was counted only a few times. V usage is TRBV9 and J usage is TRBJ2-2, with 10 bases matching TRBD1. This CDR3 is built from 16 residues. Germline V gives CDR1 SGDLS, CDR2 YYNGEE. The trim removed 4 bases at V and 4 bases at J, leaving 7 bases unmatched. CDR3 nucleotide sequence: TGTGCCAGCAGCCTTCAGGGGACAGGGGCCACCGGGGAGCTGTTTTTT. It yields the protein CASSLQGTGATGELFF.

This clonotype occurred many times. This chain joins TRBV20-1 and TRBJ2-7; D remains ambiguous. CDR3 length: 15 amino acids. Germline V gene lookup returns CDR1 DFQATT and CDR2 SNEGSKA (reference sequence). Trimming pared 3 bases from V and 0 bases from J, leaving 15 bases between. For the CDR3, the DNA is TGCAGTGCTAGGTTGCCAGCCAAGAGCTCCTACGAGCAGTACTTC. Protein product: CSARLPAKSSYEQYF.

To note about this clonotype: The junction does not match germline at one end; this may be a read error. The genes are TRBV7-2 and TRBJ1-2, with D possibly matching TRBD1 (5 bases). The V gene's germline CDR1 is SGHTA and CDR2 FQGNSA. This CDR3 region has 14 residues. The CDR3 DNA sequence: TGTGCCAGCAGCCCCAACCCGGGGCGCGATGGCCACACCTTC. It is translated as CASSPNPGRDGHTF.

This clonotype was counted once. The chain is built from TRBV5-6 and TRBJ2-7; no clear D. CDR1 is SGHDT, CDR2 YYEEEE, per germline. The germline V and J ends were trimmed by 5 bases and 1 base, with 7 bases remaining between them. The CDR3 loop spans 12 amino acids. CDR3 in DNA: TGTGCCAGCAGTGGGGTATCCTACGAGCAGTACTTC. Translating gives CASSGVSYEQYF.

This clonotype was detected a few times. J is TRBJ2-1 and V is TRBV12-3 or TRBV12-4; tentatively, D is TRBD2 (6 bases). The CDR3 is 15 residues long. Trimming stripped 6 bases from V and 2 bases from J, with 14 bases between. CDR3 region: CASSLLAGPYNEQFF. As DNA, the CDR3 is TGTGCCAGCAGCCTCCTGGCGGGACCCTACAATGAGCAGTTCTTC.

With regard to this clonotype: This CDR3 fails to terminate in the conserved phenylalanine or tryptophan, so it likely reflects a read error. The genes are TRBV18 and TRBJ2-5; D remains unclear. This CDR3 region has 11 residues. From germline, CDR1 is KGHSH and CDR2 LQKENI. CDR3 amino acids: CACSPQETQYL. The CDR3 coding sequence is TGTGCCTGCTCACCTCAAGAGACCCAGTACCTC.

This clonotype was counted at least ten times. This sequence joins TRBV7-9 and TRBJ2-5; 7 bases line up with TRBD1. Trimming removed 4 bases from V and 3 bases from J; junction bases left unmatched: 5. The CDR3 runs to 14 residues. The germline V gene encodes CDR1 SEHNR and CDR2 FQNEAQ (reference sequence). The CDR3 DNA reads TGTGCCAGCAGCTCATCCGGGACAGAAGAGACCCAGTACTTC. Translating gives CASSSSGTEETQYF. The complete variable domain, with remaining parts taken from reference TRBV7-9 and TRBJ2-5, reads DTGVSQNPRHKITKRGQNVTFRCDPISEHNRLYWYRQTLGQGPEFLTYFQNEAQLEKSRLLSDRFSAERPKGSFSTLEIQRTEQGDSAMYLCASSSSGTEETQYFGPGTRLLVL.

This clonotype was recorded at least ten times. The J gene is TRBJ2-1, the V gene TRBV6-1; D not certain. The germline V and J ends were trimmed by 8 bases and 4 bases, with 15 bases remaining between them. Germline values: CDR1 MNHNS, CDR2 SASEGT. The CDR3 covers 14 residues. The CDR3 loop reads CASLGLVRYNEQFF. The DNA for the CDR3 is TGTGCCAGCCTTGGATTAGTAAGGTACAATGAGCAGTTCTTC.

The V gene is TRBV20-1, the J gene TRBJ2-7; the D gene could be TRBD1 or TRBD2 (6 bases each). The germline V gene has CDR1 DFQATT and CDR2 SNEGSKA (reference sequence). The CDR3 sequence is 15 residues long. Trimming left V 6 bases short and J 5 bases short, with 23 bases between. This CDR3 reads CSASVSGAGAHEQYF. The CDR3 DNA follows: TGCAGTGCGAGCGTATCGGGAGCAGGGGCGCACGAGCAGTACTTC.

This clonotype was counted at least ten times. This chain links TRBV7-9 with TRBJ2-5; 8 positions match TRBD2. In germline, CDR1 is SEHNR, CDR2 FQNEAQ (reference sequence). This CDR3 has 15 amino acids. V lost 4 bases, J lost 7 bases, and 11 bases stayed unmatched. DNA for the CDR3: TGTGCCAGCAGCTCCGAAACTAGCGGCGGTTCGACCCAGTACTTC. This gives the protein CASSSETSGGSTQYF. Combining the CDR3 with reference TRBV7-9 and TRBJ2-5 gives the whole variable domain DTGVSQNPRHKITKRGQNVTFRCDPISEHNRLYWYRQTLGQGPEFLTYFQNEAQLEKSRLLSDRFSAERPKGSFSTLEIQRTEQGDSAMYLCASSSETSGGSTQYFGPGTRLLVL.

This clonotype was picked up many times. The chain joins TRBV12-3 or TRBV12-4 to TRBJ2-5, with D possibly matching TRBD1 (5 bases). The CDR3 is made up of 13 amino acids. Between the trimmed V and J ends, which lost 3 bases and 7 bases, there was a span of 12 bases. CDR3: CASSLGTGGTQYF. CDR3 sequence (DNA): TGTGCCAGCAGTTTGGGAACAGGCGGGACCCAGTACTTC.

This clonotype occurred a few times. This CDR3 is CASSYSSGQELAYEQYF. CDR3 coding DNA: TGTGCCAGCAGTTACTCGTCTGGGCAGGAGTTAGCTTACGAGCAGTACTTC. The chain carries TRBV6-5 and TRBJ2-7; D is unresolved. The V gene's germline CDR1 is MNHEY and CDR2 SVGAGI. Trimming took 0 bases from V and 4 from J, leaving 19 bases between them. The CDR3 sequence is 17 residues long.

This clonotype has more than one count but fewer than ten. The chain links TRBV20-1 to TRBJ2-3, with D perhaps TRBD1 (7 bases). The V end was cut by 6 bases, the J end by 2 bases, with 12 bases between. Germline CDR1 reads DFQATT; CDR2 reads SNEGSKA (reference sequence). The CDR3 is made up of 13 amino acids. The CDR3 reads CSAGGQFTDTQYF. Written as DNA, the CDR3 is TGCAGTGCGGGGGGACAGTTCACAGATACGCAGTATTTT.

This clonotype was picked up many times. The rearrangement links TRBV11-2 to TRBJ2-5; TRBD2 aligns across 7 bases. The CDR3 has 17 residues. The trim removed 2 bases at V and 0 bases at J, leaving 9 bases unmatched. Germline V gives CDR1 SGHAT, CDR2 FQNNGV. CDR3 protein: CASSLSPGGAYQETQYF. The CDR3 bases are TGTGCCAGCAGCTTATCCCCGGGAGGCGCGTACCAAGAGACCCAGTACTTC.

The V and J genes are TRBV28 and TRBJ2-2; D is possibly TRBD1 (5 bases). This CDR3 region has 15 residues. CDR1 and CDR2 from the germline V gene are MDHEN and SYDVKM. V shed 6 bases and J shed 1 base, with 12 bases lying between them. CDR3 nucleotide sequence: TGTGCCAGCAGCTTGCAGGGAAGGAACACCGGGGAGCTGTTTTTT. This codes for CASSLQGRNTGELFF.

This clonotype was detected ten times or more. CDR3 region: CASSPATDRRFYGYTF. CDR3 sequence (DNA): TGTGCCAGCAGTCCTGCGACGGACAGGCGGTTCTATGGCTACACCTTC. The chain links TRBV12-3 or TRBV12-4 to TRBJ1-2, with 7 bases identical to TRBD1. This CDR3 region has 16 residues. J gave up 4 bases and V 5 bases, and 13 bases lay outside the gene matches.

On this clonotype: This sequence may be a read error, since a much larger clone differs from it by one base. The rearrangement links TRBV18 to TRBJ1-1, with D hard to call. Deletions cut 2 bases from V and 3 bases from J, with 10 bases between. The CDR3 length is 14 residues. Germline CDR1 reads KGHSH; CDR2 reads LQKENI. CDR3 amino acids: CASSPEYVDTEAFF. The CDR3 DNA is TGTGCCAGCTCACCAGAGTATGTGGACACTGAAGCTTTCTTT. Together with reference TRBV18 and TRBJ1-1, the CDR3 gives the full variable domain: NAGVMQNPRHLVRRRGQEARLRCSPMKGHSHVYWYRQLPEEGLKFMVYLQKENIIDESGMPKERFSAEFPKEGPSILRIQQVVRGDSAAYFCASSPEYVDTEAFFGQGTRLTVV.

This clonotype was observed a few times. This chain connects TRBV28 to TRBJ1-6; D remains unclear. Germline CDR1 and CDR2: MDHEN and SYDVKM. The CDR3 is 16 residues long. V lost 7 bases and J lost 1, with 14 bases in between. The CDR3 sequence is CASNPLDQSYNSPLHF. The CDR3 nucleotides read TGTGCCAGCAATCCGTTGGATCAATCCTATAATTCACCCCTCCACTTT.

This clonotype was seen ten or more times. This chain connects TRBV7-9 to TRBJ2-7, with D possibly matching TRBD1 (6 bases). The CDR3 extends over 15 amino acids. Germline V gene sequence: CDR1 SEHNR, CDR2 FQNEAQ (reference sequence). The V gene lost 2 bases and the J gene lost 2 bases, with 13 bases spanning the gap. The CDR3 is CASSLSRDMTYEQYF. CDR3 nucleotides: TGTGCCAGCAGCTTATCAAGGGACATGACCTACGAGCAGTACTTC.

This clonotype has ten or more counts. The chain carries TRBV5-8 and TRBJ2-1, with 7 bases lining up with TRBD2. This CDR3 comprises 16 residues. The trim removed 3 bases at V and 2 bases at J, leaving 8 bases unmatched. Per germline, CDR1 SGHTS and CDR2 YDEGEE. The CDR3 loop reads CASSSRTLAAYNEQFF. The CDR3 region has the DNA TGTGCCAGCAGCTCCCGTACCCTAGCGGCCTACAATGAGCAGTTCTTC.

Ten or more counts support this clonotype. The V call is TRBV28, the J call TRBJ2-3, with 7 bases that match TRBD2. CDR1 is MDHEN, CDR2 SYDVKM, per germline. There are 18 residues in the CDR3. Losses at the gene ends were 1 base for V and 6 bases for J; bases not matched to a gene: 16. The CDR3 reads CASSLYPRLADLFDTQYF. The CDR3, as DNA: TGTGCCAGCAGTTTATACCCCCGACTAGCCGATCTTTTCGATACGCAGTATTTT.

For this clonotype: At one boundary the junction diverges from the germline segment, which might be a read error. The J gene is TRBJ2-1, the V gene TRBV7-7, with D possibly being TRBD1 (6 bases). From germline, CDR1 is SSHAT and CDR2 FNYEAQ (reference sequence). The CDR3 totals 13 residues. This chain's CDR3 is CASSSGHNNEQFF. CDR3 coding DNA: TGTGCTAGCAGCTCGGGACACAACAATGAGCAGTTCTTC.

This clonotype was recorded many times. This chain joins TRBV5-1 and TRBJ2-7; D remains unclear. In germline, CDR1 is SGHRS, CDR2 YFSETQ. This CDR3 contains 14 residues. V lost 1 base to trimming and J lost 2 bases, with 10 bases between them. CDR3 bases: TGCGCCAGCAGCTTGTTCGGCGGTACCTACGAGCAGTACTTC. This translates into CASSLFGGTYEQYF.

This clonotype has at least ten counts. The J gene is TRBJ1-2, the V gene TRBV30, with D unclear. The V gene lost 3 bases and the J gene lost 0 bases, with 14 bases spanning the gap. CDR3 length equals 15 residues. CDR1 and CDR2 (germline): GTSNPN, SVGIG (reference sequence). CDR3 residues: CAWRGNGLANYGYTF. The CDR3 region has the DNA TGTGCCTGGAGGGGCAACGGCCTAGCTAACTATGGCTACACCTTC.

Many counts were recorded for this clonotype. The chain couples TRBV30 to TRBJ1-5; D may be TRBD1 (6 bases). The CDR3 is made up of 15 amino acids. Germline-derived CDR1 and CDR2 are GTSNPN and SVGIG (reference sequence). With 5 bases removed from V and 2 bases from J, the gap between germline ends came to 16 bases. The CDR3 spells CAWQQGLNGNQPQHF. DNA for the CDR3: TGTGCCTGGCAGCAGGGGCTAAATGGCAATCAGCCCCAGCATTTT.

This clonotype has at least ten counts. V is TRBV6-1 and J is TRBJ2-2; the match to TRBD1 covers 7 bases. This CDR3 has 15 amino acids. V shed 2 bases and J 10 bases; nucleotides not matched to a gene: 10. CDR1 is MNHNS, CDR2 SASEGT, per germline. In nucleotides, the CDR3 is TGTGCCAGCAGTGAAATGGCAGGGGGTAAGGTGGAGCTGTTTTTT. Protein sequence: CASSEMAGGKVELFF.

This clonotype was seen a handful of times. The genes are TRBV19 and TRBJ2-1, with TRBD1 identical over 7 bases. The CDR3 runs 14 residues. Germline V gene lookup returns CDR1 LNHDA and CDR2 SQIVND (reference sequence). J was trimmed by 5 bases and V by 5 bases; bases with no gene match: 6. CDR3 DNA sequence: TGTGCCAGTAGTCTAAGGACAGGACACAATGAGCAGTTCTTC. Encoded protein: CASSLRTGHNEQFF.

Regarding this clonotype: Possible read error: a much larger clone is one base away. The chain carries TRBV11-1 and TRBJ2-7; 8 bases agree with TRBD1. The germline CDR1 and CDR2 sequences are SGHAT and FQDESV (reference sequence). The CDR3 contains 15 residues. The CDR3, as DNA: TGTGCCAGCAGCTCTACAGGGGGTAAGGGGAACGAGCGGTACTTC. Its translation: CASSSTGGKGNERYF.

This clonotype was seen many times. The gene calls are TRBV12-3 or TRBV12-4 and TRBJ1-6; D not resolved. V gave up 2 bases and J gave up 8 bases, with 16 bases separating them. This CDR3 has 16 residues. The CDR3 sequence is CASSLFGLQVYSPLHF. The CDR3 region has the DNA TGTGCCAGCAGTTTATTTGGACTGCAGGTTTATTCACCCCTCCACTTT.